These 9 T cell receptor beta chains were sequenced from one sample in a study of regulatory T cells in long-lasting Graves disease. Construction of TCR beta libraries relied on iRepertoire HTBI primers and on Arm-PCR targeting CDR3 regions. In TCRdb, the multiplex PCR reads were re-called with MiXCR into one record per CDR3 protein. This sample has hundreds of thousands of distinct CDR3 sequences, with 15% found just once. Time point reported: newly diagnosed GD, antithyroid drugs for less than 3 months. PBMC RNA was the source of the TCR library. The starting material was peripheral blood mononuclear cells (PBMCs), obtained at new diagnosis, from a patient treated with antithyroid drugs. The source of these receptors is a female donor with Graves disease.

In its sample, this clonotype was seen many times. The V and J genes are TRBV28 and TRBJ1-2; no definite D call. The V gene's germline CDR1 is MDHEN and CDR2 SYDVKM. With 5 bases removed from V and 3 bases from J, the gap between germline ends came to 16 bases. The CDR3 runs 15 residues. Here the CDR3 reads CASSPHLWGYYGYTF. CDR3 coding DNA: TGTGCCAGCAGTCCCCATCTCTGGGGATACTATGGCTACACCTTC.

The rearrangement uses TRBV24-1 and TRBJ2-3; 8 bases are shared with TRBD2. Germline CDR1 KGHDR, CDR2 SFDVKD. V dropped 6 bases and J dropped 0; count of bases not matched to a gene: 13. This CDR3 region has 18 residues. The CDR3 bases are TGTGCCACCAGTCCCCCTAGCGGGCTGGGGACTAGCACAGATACGCAGTATTTT. This translates into CATSPPSGLGTSTDTQYF.

This clonotype has just a few counts. The chain uses TRBV3-1 and TRBJ2-2; D is tentatively TRBD1 or TRBD2 (5 bases each). V shed 7 bases and J shed 4 bases, with 16 bases lying between them. The CDR3 loop spans 15 amino acids. The germline V gene encodes CDR1 LGHDT and CDR2 YNNKEL (reference sequence). The CDR3 DNA sequence: TGTGCCAGCACCCTCGAGGGGCACGGCACCGGGGAGCTGTTTTTT. Protein sequence: CASTLEGHGTGELFF.

The V and J genes are TRBV24-1 and TRBJ2-1; 7 bases agree with TRBD2. The CDR3 covers 16 residues. Trimming removed 5 bases from V and 5 bases from J; junction bases left unmatched: 11. Germline CDR1 is KGHDR and CDR2 is SFDVKD. This chain's CDR3 is CATSVLGRGTNNEQFF. The DNA for the CDR3 is TGTGCCACCAGTGTTCTAGGGAGGGGCACTAACAATGAGCAGTTCTTC.

This CDR3 is CASSTTGPYEQYF. The CDR3 DNA reads as TGTGCCAGCAGTACGACAGGGCCCTACGAGCAGTACTTC. This rearrangement joins TRBV2 to TRBJ2-7; 7 bases line up with TRBD1. The germline CDR1 and CDR2 sequences are SNHLY and FYNNEI. The length of the CDR3 is 13 residues. Unmatched junction bases numbered 3, after V lost 5 bases and J lost 2 bases.

This clonotype was observed a handful of times. The chain links TRBV12-3 or TRBV12-4 to TRBJ1-4; TRBD1 is a possible D gene (5 bases). V dropped 10 bases and J dropped 8 bases, with 11 bases sitting between them. The CDR3 loop spans 11 amino acids. The CDR3: CATRTGEKLFF. The CDR3 DNA is TGTGCCACCAGAACAGGAGAAAAACTGTTTTTT.

This clonotype was recorded many times. This chain connects TRBV3-1 to TRBJ2-3; 7 bases are shared with TRBD1. CDR1 LGHDT and CDR2 YNNKEL come from the germline V gene (reference sequence). CDR3 size: 15 residues. J was trimmed by 3 bases and V by 0 bases; bases with no gene match: 3. CDR3 region: CASSQDLQGTDTQYF. The CDR3 DNA sequence: TGTGCCAGCAGCCAAGATTTACAGGGGACAGATACGCAGTATTTT.

This clonotype has ten or more counts. The rearrangement uses TRBV7-2 and TRBJ1-5; 8 nucleotides match TRBD1. The germline gives CDR1 SGHTA, CDR2 FQGNSA. The CDR3 is 16 residues long. The J segment lost 2 bases and the V segment lost 4 bases, leaving 7 bases of the junction unmatched. For the CDR3, the DNA is TGTGCCAGCAGCTCCTTCCAGGGGGCCGGCAATCAGCCCCAGCATTTT. It translates to CASSSFQGAGNQPQHF. Variable domain in full (rest from reference TRBV7-2 and TRBJ1-5): GAGVSQSPSNKVTEKGKDVELRCDPISGHTALYWYRQSLGQGLEFLIYFQGNSAPDKSGLPSDRFSAERTGGSVSTLTIQRTQQEDSAVYLCASSSFQGAGNQPQHFGDGTRLSIL.

This clonotype showed up just a few times. The rearrangement joins TRBV12-3 or TRBV12-4 to TRBJ2-7; D gene ambiguous. This CDR3 comprises 14 residues. The V and J ends lost 5 bases and 2 bases respectively, with 13 bases between them. The CDR3 is CASSPTAAAYEQYF. The CDR3, as DNA: TGTGCCAGCAGTCCGACGGCTGCGGCCTACGAGCAGTACTTC.